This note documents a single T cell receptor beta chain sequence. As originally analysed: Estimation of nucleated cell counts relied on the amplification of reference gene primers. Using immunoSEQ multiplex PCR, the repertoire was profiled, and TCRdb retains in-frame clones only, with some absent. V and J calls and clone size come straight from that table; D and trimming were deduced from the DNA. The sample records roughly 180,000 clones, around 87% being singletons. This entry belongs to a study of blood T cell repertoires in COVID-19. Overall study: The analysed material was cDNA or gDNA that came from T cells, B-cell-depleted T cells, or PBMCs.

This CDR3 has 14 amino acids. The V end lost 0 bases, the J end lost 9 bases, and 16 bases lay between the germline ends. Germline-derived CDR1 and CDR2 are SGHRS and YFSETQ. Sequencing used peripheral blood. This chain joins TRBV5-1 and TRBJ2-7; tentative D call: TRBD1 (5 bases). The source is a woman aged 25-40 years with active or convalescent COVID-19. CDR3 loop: CASSLERGDIGQYF. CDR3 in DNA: TGCGCCAGCAGCTTGGAAAGGGGTGATATCGGGCAGTACTTC.